Below, 16 T cell receptor beta chains from the same sample are listed, as sequenced in a study of blood T cell repertoires in COVID-19. Libraries were prepared by immunoSEQ multiplex PCR; TCRdb keeps only in-frame clonotypes and omits some of them. This table has fewer than 350,000 clones, 81% appearing once. Material for sequencing was peripheral blood. Receptors were obtained from a woman aged 60-75 years with active or convalescent COVID-19.

V and J are TRBV5-1 and TRBJ1-6, with D tentatively TRBD1 (5 bases). The CDR3 totals 17 residues. Trimming removed 1 base from V and 0 bases from J, with 11 bases in between. The V gene's germline CDR1 is SGHRS and CDR2 YFSETQ. The CDR3 bases are TGCGCCAGCAGCTTGAGGGCAGGGAACTCCTATAATTCACCCCTCCACTTT. Its protein product is CASSLRAGNSYNSPLHF.

The CDR3 loop is CASSPGQVLGAFF. The CDR3 DNA follows: TGTGCCAGCAGCCCCGGACAGGTGCTGGGAGCTTTCTTT. J is TRBJ1-1 and V is TRBV7-2; 7 nucleotides match TRBD1. The J segment lost 10 bases and the V segment lost 5 bases, leaving 10 bases of the junction unmatched. CDR1 and CDR2 from the germline V gene are SGHTA and FQGNSA. The CDR3 runs 13 residues.

V gene TRBV6-5 combines with J gene TRBJ1-1; TRBD1 aligns across 7 bases. Germline CDR1 MNHEY, CDR2 SVGAGI. The CDR3 length is 15 residues. V shed 6 bases, J shed 0 bases, and the junction held 7 bases outside the gene matches. Here the CDR3 reads CASSRTQGLNTEAFF. For the CDR3, the DNA is TGTGCCAGCAGCCGAACACAGGGGTTGAACACTGAAGCTTTCTTT.

J is TRBJ2-5 and V is TRBV3-1 (or the pseudogene TRBV3-2), with 8 positions matching TRBD2. Germline trimming cut 3 bases from V and 12 bases from J; bases unmatched to any gene: 6. CDR1 LGHDT and CDR2 YNNKEL come from the germline V gene (reference sequence). The CDR3 loop spans 12 amino acids. The CDR3 region is CASSQYSGVKYF. Written as DNA, the CDR3 is TGTGCCAGCAGCCAGTATAGCGGGGTAAAGTACTTC.

This clone has only a few counts. The chain joins TRBV5-1 to TRBJ2-2, with D perhaps TRBD2 (5 bases). V lost 4 bases, J lost 1 base, and 14 bases lay in between. Germline CDR1 is SGHRS and CDR2 is YFSETQ. The CDR3 has 16 residues. In nucleotides, the CDR3 is TGCGCCAGCAGCCTACCCCGGGGTAGGAACACCGGGGAGCTGTTTTTT. Protein: CASSLPRGRNTGELFF.

This clone was detected only once. The chain carries TRBV7-2 and TRBJ2-7, with 7 bases identical to TRBD1. Trimming removed 6 bases from V and 0 bases from J; junction bases left unmatched: 5. The CDR3 runs to 14 residues. The germline gives CDR1 SGHTA, CDR2 FQGNSA. CDR3 sequence: CASSVDRSSYEQYF. The CDR3 DNA sequence: TGTGCCAGCAGTGTGGACAGGAGCTCCTACGAGCAGTACTTC.

This clone was seen a single time. The genes are TRBV19 and TRBJ2-7, with TRBD1 matching over 9 bases. J gave up 7 bases and V 4 bases, and 11 bases lay outside the gene matches. This CDR3 is built from 15 residues. Looked up from germline, CDR1 is LNHDA and CDR2 is SQIVND (reference sequence). The CDR3 here is CASSTNRGRTGEQYF. The CDR3 DNA reads TGTGCCAGTAGTACTAACAGGGGGCGGACGGGGGAGCAGTACTTC.

The genes are TRBV3-1 (or the pseudogene TRBV3-2) and TRBJ2-7; D remains ambiguous. CDR1 and CDR2 from the germline V gene are LGHDT and YNNKEL (reference sequence). Between the trimmed V and J ends, which lost 2 bases and 6 bases, there was a span of 11 bases. The CDR3 sequence is 13 residues long. The CDR3 region is CASSQRGTGEQYF. The CDR3 DNA is TGTGCCAGCAGCCAAAGAGGAACGGGCGAGCAGTACTTC.

This clone was detected only once. The rearrangement uses TRBV19 and TRBJ1-5; a possible D gene is TRBD1 (5 bases). Between the trimmed V and J ends, which lost 8 bases and 1 base, there was a span of 12 bases. Per the germline V gene, CDR1 is LNHDA and CDR2 is SQIVND (reference sequence). This CDR3 is 14 amino acids long. CDR3 loop: CASGGEGSNQPQHF. The CDR3 DNA follows: TGTGCCAGTGGGGGGGAGGGCAGCAATCAGCCCCAGCATTTT.

The chain uses TRBV5-1 and TRBJ2-4; no firm D call. CDR1 and CDR2 from the germline V gene are SGHRS and YFSETQ. The CDR3 is 17 residues long. Trimming removed 1 base from V and 0 bases from J, with 14 bases in between. This CDR3 reads CASSLNWFSIAKNIQYF. DNA of the CDR3: TGCGCCAGCAGCTTGAACTGGTTTTCTATAGCCAAAAACATTCAGTACTTC.

V is TRBV5-1 and J is TRBJ2-1, with 8 bases identical to TRBD1. The CDR3 sequence is 16 residues long. Germline lookup yields CDR1 SGHRS and CDR2 YFSETQ. J gave up 6 bases and V 1 base, and 9 bases lay outside the gene matches. This chain's CDR3 is CASSLRQGTTGNEQFF. In DNA form, the CDR3 reads TGCGCCAGCAGCTTGAGACAGGGGACGACCGGCAATGAGCAGTTCTTC.

This clone was seen only once. J is TRBJ2-3 and V is TRBV27; no clear D gene. V gave up 4 bases and J gave up 3 bases, with 5 bases separating them. This CDR3 contains 12 residues. CDR1 and CDR2 (germline): MNHEY, SMNVEV (reference sequence). DNA of the CDR3: TGTGCCAGCAGTTCCCGGACAGATACGCAGTATTTT. Its translation is CASSSRTDTQYF.

The rearrangement joins TRBV15 to TRBJ1-6; no firm D call. The V gene lost 1 base and the J gene lost 9 bases, with 16 bases spanning the gap. The CDR3 loop spans 16 amino acids. Germline CDR1 reads LNHNV; CDR2 reads YYDKDF (reference sequence). The DNA of the CDR3 is TGTGCCACCAGCAGAGTGTCGGCACTCCTAGGTTCACCCCTCCACTTT. Amino acid sequence: CATSRVSALLGSPLHF. Full variable domain (remainder filled in from reference TRBV15 and TRBJ1-6): DAMVIQNPRYQVTQFGKPVTLSCSQTLNHNVMYWYQQKSSQAPKLLFHYYDKDFNNEADTPDNFQSRRPNTSFCFLDIRSPGLGDTAMYLCATSRVSALLGSPLHFGNGTRLTVT.

This clone has a single count. This chain links TRBV27 with TRBJ1-2, with TRBD1 identical over 8 bases. Germline CDR1 reads MNHEY; CDR2 reads SMNVEV (reference sequence). The CDR3 length is 15 residues. Unmatched junction bases numbered 14, after V lost 9 bases and J lost 5 bases. This CDR3 is CASRNLGQGLYGYTF. The CDR3 coding sequence is TGTGCCAGTAGGAATTTAGGACAGGGCTTATATGGCTACACCTTC.

The J gene is TRBJ2-1, the V gene TRBV4-1, with 10 bases matching TRBD2. This CDR3 is built from 18 residues. The V gene's germline CDR1 is MGHRA and CDR2 YSYEKL. The junction had 8 bases not matched to a gene; V was cut back by 1 base and J by 2 bases. Here the CDR3 reads CASSQAASGGPAYNEQFF. DNA of the CDR3: TGCGCCAGCAGCCAAGCAGCTAGCGGGGGCCCAGCCTACAATGAGCAGTTCTTC.

The gene calls are TRBV11-2 and TRBJ2-3, with D tentatively TRBD2 (6 bases). The CDR3 totals 15 residues. The ends were cut back, 5 bases at V and 2 bases at J, with 14 bases in the middle. The germline gives CDR1 SGHAT, CDR2 FQNNGV. CDR3 loop: CASSPRDSYTDTQYF. The CDR3 nucleotides are TGTGCCAGCAGCCCTCGGGACTCGTACACAGATACGCAGTATTTT.